This TCR beta chain appears in the sequencing data of a study of cytomegalovirus exposure and HLA in healthy donors. Generated by immunoSEQ multiplex PCR, the TCRdb table keeps only in-frame clones and is missing some. The profile shows more than 95,000 clones, about nine tenths of them singletons. This CDR3 is built from 14 residues. After removal of 5 bases from V and 0 bases from J, the junction contained 1 base not matched to a gene. Per germline, CDR1 MGHDK and CDR2 SYGVNS. The sequencing sample was made of PBMCs. This clonotype was obtained from a woman between 18 and 29 years old in good health and CMV-seronegative. The chain has TRBV25-1 and TRBJ2-3; TRBD2 agrees at 8 bases. The CDR3 coding sequence is TGTGCCAGCAGTCGGGGGGGTAGCACAGATACGCAGTATTTT. This sequence encodes CASSRGGSTDTQYF.